These 7 T cell receptor beta chains share one sample of origin, sequenced in a study of blood T cell repertoires in COVID-19. Assay used: immunoSEQ multiplex PCR; TCRdb lists only in-frame clones, some missing. In the table there are about 60,000 clones, about 75% of which are singletons. Sequenced material: peripheral blood. The receptors were gathered from a woman of 80 years or more with acute or convalescent COVID-19.

V is TRBV7-2 and J is TRBJ2-5, with a tentative D call TRBD2 (7 bases). Trimming left V 6 bases short and J 8 bases short, with 25 bases between. The CDR3 consists of 16 residues. CDR1 is SGHTA and CDR2 is FQGNSA in the germline V gene. Here the CDR3 reads CASSPLYRGEGGTQYF. CDR3 DNA: TGTGCCAGCAGTCCTCTCTATAGGGGGGAGGGGGGTACCCAGTACTTC.

This clone was detected only a few times. The chain has TRBV5-6 and TRBJ2-7; TRBD1 matches at 9 bases. Germline values: CDR1 SGHDT, CDR2 YYEEEE. The CDR3 spans 15 residues. V lost 1 base to trimming and J lost 2 bases; unmatched junction nucleotides: 4. The CDR3 region has the DNA TGTGCCAGCAGCTTGCGGCGGGACAGGGCCTACGAGCAGTACTTC. Encoded protein: CASSLRRDRAYEQYF.

This clone was observed once. The CDR3 DNA follows: TGTGCCAGCAGCCACAGGACAGTATCTGGCTATGGCTACACCTTC. This gives the protein CASSHRTVSGYGYTF. This chain connects TRBV6-5 to TRBJ1-2; tentative D call: TRBD1 (6 bases). Per germline, CDR1 MNHEY and CDR2 SVGAGI. V lost 6 bases and J lost 4, with 18 bases in between. The CDR3 covers 15 residues.

The chain uses TRBV5-4 and TRBJ1-4; no clear D. V shed 5 bases and J shed 4 bases, with 9 bases lying between them. The length of the CDR3 is 13 residues. Germline values: CDR1 SGHNT, CDR2 YYREEE (reference sequence). This chain's CDR3 is CASSVRDNEKLFF. CDR3 bases: TGTGCCAGCAGTGTGCGGGATAATGAAAAACTGTTTTTT.

This sequence joins TRBV9 and TRBJ1-4; 8 positions match TRBD1. CDR1 and CDR2 (germline): SGDLS, YYNGEE. The CDR3 runs 16 residues. V lost 4 bases to trimming and J lost 0 bases; unmatched junction nucleotides: 5. The CDR3 here is CASSRQGAATNEKLFF. The CDR3 DNA follows: TGTGCCAGCAGCCGCCAGGGGGCCGCAACTAATGAAAAACTGTTTTTT.

V and J are TRBV6-2 or TRBV6-3 and TRBJ1-5; no definite D call. Trimming shortened V by 3 bases and J by 4 bases, and 10 bases separated the two germline ends. This CDR3 comprises 14 residues. Germline V gene data show CDR1 as MNHEY and CDR2 as SVGEGT. This CDR3 is CASSYFTDNQPQHF. CDR3 nucleotides: TGTGCCAGCAGTTATTTTACAGATAATCAGCCCCAGCATTTT.

The V gene is TRBV28, the J gene TRBJ1-1; D unresolved. The CDR3 has 14 residues. The V end was cut by 7 bases, the J end by 6 bases, with 18 bases between. Germline CDR1 MDHEN, CDR2 SYDVKM. The CDR3 here is CASTSHGVVPEAFF. CDR3 DNA: TGTGCCAGCACGTCTCACGGAGTTGTGCCTGAAGCTTTCTTT.